This T cell receptor (beta chain) was identified in a study of T cells after yellow fever vaccination. As for the study in general: SMART-Seq v4 Ultra Low Input served to prepare low-cell-number fractions.

A single record per CDR3 protein comes from TCRdb applying MiXCR to the 5' RACE reads. The profile shows around 530,000 distinct CDR3 sequences, 17% of them singletons. This clonotype was seen a few times. The V gene's germline CDR1 is SGHTA and CDR2 FQGNSA. V shed 3 bases and J 8 bases; nucleotides not matched to a gene: 6. The CDR3 totals 15 residues. Sequences were derived from PBMCs, sampled 4 to 6 days after the first yellow fever vaccination. J is TRBJ2-1 and V is TRBV7-2, with 11 bases matching TRBD2. The receptor comes from a man between 18 and 35 years old who received the YFV17D yellow fever vaccine. In DNA form, the CDR3 reads TGTGCCAGCAGCTTGACTAGCGGGGTGAGGTATGAGCAGTTCTTC. Residues: CASSLTSGVRYEQFF.